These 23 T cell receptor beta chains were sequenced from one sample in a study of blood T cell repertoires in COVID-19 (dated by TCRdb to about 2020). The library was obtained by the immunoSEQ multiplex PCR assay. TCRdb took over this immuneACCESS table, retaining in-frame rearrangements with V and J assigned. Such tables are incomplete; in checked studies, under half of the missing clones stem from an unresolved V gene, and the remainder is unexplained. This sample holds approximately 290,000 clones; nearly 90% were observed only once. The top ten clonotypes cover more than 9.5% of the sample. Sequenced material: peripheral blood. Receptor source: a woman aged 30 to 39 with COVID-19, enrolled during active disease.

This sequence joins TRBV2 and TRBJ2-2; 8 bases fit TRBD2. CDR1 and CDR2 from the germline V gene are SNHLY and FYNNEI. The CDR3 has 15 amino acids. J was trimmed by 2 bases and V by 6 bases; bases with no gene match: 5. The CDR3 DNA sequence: TGTGCCAGCAGCGGGGGGGGCCACAACACCGGGGAGCTGTTTTTT. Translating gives CASSGGGHNTGELFF.

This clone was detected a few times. The DNA for the CDR3 is TGTGCCTGGAGTGTACGGTCTAACTATGGCTACACCTTC. Residues: CAWSVRSNYGYTF. The chain joins TRBV30 to TRBJ1-2; D call uncertain. The CDR3 length is 13 residues. Trimming cost V 0 bases and J 0 bases, with 5 bases left between them. The germline V gene encodes CDR1 GTSNPN and CDR2 SVGIG (reference sequence).

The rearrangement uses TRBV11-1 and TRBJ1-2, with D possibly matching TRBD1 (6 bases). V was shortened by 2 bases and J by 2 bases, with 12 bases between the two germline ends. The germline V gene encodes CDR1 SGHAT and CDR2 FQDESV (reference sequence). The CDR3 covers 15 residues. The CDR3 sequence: CASSLTRDTNYGYTF. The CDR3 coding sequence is TGTGCCAGCAGCTTAACTCGGGACACCAACTATGGCTACACCTTC. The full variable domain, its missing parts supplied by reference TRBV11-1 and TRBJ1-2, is EAEVAQSPRYKITEKSQAVAFWCDPISGHATLYWYRQILGQGPELLVQFQDESVVDDSQLPKDRFSAERLKGVDSTLKIQPAELGDSAMYLCASSLTRDTNYGYTFGSGTRLTVV.

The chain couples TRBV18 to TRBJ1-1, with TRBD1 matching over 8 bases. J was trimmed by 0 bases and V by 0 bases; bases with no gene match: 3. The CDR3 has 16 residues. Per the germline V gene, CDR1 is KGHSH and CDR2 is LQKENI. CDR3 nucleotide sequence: TGTGCCAGCTCACCACCCCAGGGGGCAATGAACACTGAAGCTTTCTTT. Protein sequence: CASSPPQGAMNTEAFF.

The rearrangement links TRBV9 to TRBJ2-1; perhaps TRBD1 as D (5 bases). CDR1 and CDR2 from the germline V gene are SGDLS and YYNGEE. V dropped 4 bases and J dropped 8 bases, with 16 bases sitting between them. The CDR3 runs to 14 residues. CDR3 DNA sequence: TGTGCCAGCAGCACCCGGAACCAGGGCGATGAGCAGTTCTTC. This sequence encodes CASSTRNQGDEQFF.

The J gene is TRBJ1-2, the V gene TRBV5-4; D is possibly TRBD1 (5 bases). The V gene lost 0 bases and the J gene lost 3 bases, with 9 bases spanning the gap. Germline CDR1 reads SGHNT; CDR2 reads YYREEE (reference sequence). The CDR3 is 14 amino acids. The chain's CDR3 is CASSLVGVDYGYTF. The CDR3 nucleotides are TGTGCCAGCAGCTTGGTAGGGGTCGACTATGGCTACACCTTC.

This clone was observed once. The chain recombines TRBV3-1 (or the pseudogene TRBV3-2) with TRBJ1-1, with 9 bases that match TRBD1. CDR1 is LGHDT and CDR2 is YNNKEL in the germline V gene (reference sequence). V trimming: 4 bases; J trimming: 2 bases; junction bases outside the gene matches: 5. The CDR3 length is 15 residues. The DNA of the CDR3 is TGTGCCAGCAGCCCAGGGACAGGGTTTAACACTGAAGCTTTCTTT. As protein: CASSPGTGFNTEAFF.

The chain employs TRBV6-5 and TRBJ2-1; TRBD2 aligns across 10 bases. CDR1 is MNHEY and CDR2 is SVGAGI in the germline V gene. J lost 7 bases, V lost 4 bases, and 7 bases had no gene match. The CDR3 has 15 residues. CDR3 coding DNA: TGTGCCAGCAGTTTACTAGCGGGGTCTATGAATGAGCAGTTCTTC. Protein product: CASSLLAGSMNEQFF.

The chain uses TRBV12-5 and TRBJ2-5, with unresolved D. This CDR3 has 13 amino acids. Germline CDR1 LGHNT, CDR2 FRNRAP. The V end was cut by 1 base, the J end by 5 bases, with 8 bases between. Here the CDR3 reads CASGLDYAETQYF. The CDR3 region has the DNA TGTGCTAGTGGTTTGGACTATGCGGAGACCCAGTACTTC. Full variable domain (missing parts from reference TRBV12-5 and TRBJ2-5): DARVTQTPRHKVTEMGQEVTMRCQPILGHNTVFWYRQTMMQGLELLAYFRNRAPLDDSGMPKDRFSAEMPDATLATLKIQPSEPRDSAVYFCASGLDYAETQYFGPGTRLLVL.

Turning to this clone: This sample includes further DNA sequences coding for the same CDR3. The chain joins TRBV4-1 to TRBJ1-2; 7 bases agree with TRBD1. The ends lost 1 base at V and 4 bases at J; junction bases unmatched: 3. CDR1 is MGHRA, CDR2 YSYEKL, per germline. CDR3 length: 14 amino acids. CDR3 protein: CASSQVGQAYGYTF. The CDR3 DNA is TGCGCCAGCAGCCAAGTAGGACAGGCCTATGGCTACACCTTC.

CDR3 bases: TGTGCCAGCAGCCAACTAGGACTAGGAATCGGGGAGCTGTTTTTT. Its protein product is CASSQLGLGIGELFF. The chain uses TRBV3-1 (or the pseudogene TRBV3-2) and TRBJ2-2; 7 bases are shared with TRBD2. Germline V CDR1 and CDR2: LGHDT, YNNKEL (reference sequence). The CDR3 totals 15 residues. V dropped 2 bases and J dropped 7; count of bases not matched to a gene: 7.

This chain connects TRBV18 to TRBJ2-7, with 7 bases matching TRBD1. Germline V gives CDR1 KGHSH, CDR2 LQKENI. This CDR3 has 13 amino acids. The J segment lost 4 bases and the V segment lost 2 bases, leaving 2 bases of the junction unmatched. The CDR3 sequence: CASSPGTAYEQYF. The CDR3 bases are TGTGCCAGCTCACCAGGGACAGCTTACGAGCAGTACTTC.

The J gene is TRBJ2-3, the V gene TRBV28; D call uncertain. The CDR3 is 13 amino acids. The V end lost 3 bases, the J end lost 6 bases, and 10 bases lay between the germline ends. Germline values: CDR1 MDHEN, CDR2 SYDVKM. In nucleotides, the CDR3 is TGTGCCAGCAGTTTTCGAGGAGCGGATACGCAGTATTTT. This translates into CASSFRGADTQYF.

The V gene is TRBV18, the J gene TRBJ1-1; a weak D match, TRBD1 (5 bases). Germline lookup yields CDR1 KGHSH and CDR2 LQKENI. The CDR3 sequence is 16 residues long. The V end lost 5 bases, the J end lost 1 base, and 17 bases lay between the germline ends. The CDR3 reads CASSGGLLPPNTEAFF. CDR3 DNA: TGTGCCAGCTCAGGGGGACTGCTTCCCCCGAACACTGAAGCTTTCTTT.

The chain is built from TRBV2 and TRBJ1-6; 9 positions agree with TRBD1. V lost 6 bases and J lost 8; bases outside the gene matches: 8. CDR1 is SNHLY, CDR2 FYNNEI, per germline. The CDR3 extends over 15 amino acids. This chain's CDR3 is CASREPGQGHSPLHF. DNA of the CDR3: TGTGCCAGCAGGGAGCCGGGACAGGGACATTCACCCCTCCACTTT.

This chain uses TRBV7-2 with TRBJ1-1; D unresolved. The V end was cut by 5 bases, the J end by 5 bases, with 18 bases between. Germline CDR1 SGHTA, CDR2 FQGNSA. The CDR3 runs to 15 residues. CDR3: CASSPVGPWRTEAFF. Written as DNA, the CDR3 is TGTGCCAGCAGCCCCGTAGGACCCTGGAGGACTGAAGCTTTCTTT.

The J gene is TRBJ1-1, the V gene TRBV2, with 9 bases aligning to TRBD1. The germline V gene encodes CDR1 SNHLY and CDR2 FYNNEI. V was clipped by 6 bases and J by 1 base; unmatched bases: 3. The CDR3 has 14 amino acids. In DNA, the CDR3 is TGTGCCAGCAGCAGGGGACAGGGGAACACTGAAGCTTTCTTT. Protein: CASSRGQGNTEAFF.

The CDR3 here is CASSWDNYYEQYF. As DNA, the CDR3 is TGTGCCAGCAGCTGGGACAATTACTACGAGCAGTACTTC. The chain joins TRBV7-8 to TRBJ2-7; D perhaps matches TRBD1 (6 bases). The CDR3 length is 13 residues. Germline V gives CDR1 SGHVS, CDR2 FQNEAQ. The V and J ends lost 4 bases and 3 bases respectively, with 10 bases between them.

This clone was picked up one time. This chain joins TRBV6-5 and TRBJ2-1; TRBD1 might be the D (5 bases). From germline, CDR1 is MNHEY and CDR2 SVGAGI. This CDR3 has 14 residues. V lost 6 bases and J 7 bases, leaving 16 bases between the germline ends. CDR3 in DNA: TGTGCCAGCAGCCCCCCCCAGGGTAGGAATGAGCAGTTCTTC. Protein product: CASSPPQGRNEQFF.

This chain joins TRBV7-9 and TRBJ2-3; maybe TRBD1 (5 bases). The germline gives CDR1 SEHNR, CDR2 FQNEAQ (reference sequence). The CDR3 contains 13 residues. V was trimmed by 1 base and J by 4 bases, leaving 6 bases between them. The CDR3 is CASSLEGSDTQYF. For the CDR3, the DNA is TGTGCCAGCAGCTTAGAGGGGTCAGATACGCAGTATTTT.

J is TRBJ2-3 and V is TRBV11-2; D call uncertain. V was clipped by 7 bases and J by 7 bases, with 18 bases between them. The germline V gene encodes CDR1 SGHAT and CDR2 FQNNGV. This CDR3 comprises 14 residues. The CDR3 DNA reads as TGTGCCAGCACCCCGTGGGCCGTCCCGAATACGCAGTATTTT. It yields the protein CASTPWAVPNTQYF.

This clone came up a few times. The CDR3 protein is CASRPGVNTDTQYF. In DNA, the CDR3 is TGCGCCAGCAGGCCGGGGGTAAACACAGATACGCAGTATTTT. The chain couples TRBV5-1 to TRBJ2-3; perhaps TRBD2 as D (6 bases). With 5 bases removed from V and 2 bases from J, the gap between germline ends came to 12 bases. This CDR3 has 14 residues. CDR1 and CDR2 (germline): SGHRS, YFSETQ. Full variable domain (outside the CDR3, taken from reference TRBV5-1 and TRBJ2-3): KAGVTQTPRYLIKTRGQQVTLSCSPISGHRSVSWYQQTPGQGLQFLFEYFSETQRNKGNFPGRFSGRQFSNSRSEMNVSTLELGDSALYLCASRPGVNTDTQYFGPGTRLTVL.

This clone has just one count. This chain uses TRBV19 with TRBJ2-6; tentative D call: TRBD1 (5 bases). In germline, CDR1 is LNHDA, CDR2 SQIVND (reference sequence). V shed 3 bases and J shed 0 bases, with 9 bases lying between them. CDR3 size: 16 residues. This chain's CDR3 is CASSMAGRSGANVLTF. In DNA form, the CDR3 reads TGTGCCAGTAGTATGGCAGGGCGCTCTGGGGCCAACGTCCTGACTTTC.